The 15 T cell receptor beta chains presented below share a single source sample, sequenced in a study of neurological immune-mediated disorders. In TCRdb, the 5' RACE reads were re-called with MiXCR into one record per CDR3 protein. The table records fewer than 60,000 distinct CDR3 sequences, around 13% of them present only once. Noted time point: longitudinal time-point 2. Sequencing input: PBMCs. Receptors originate from a male donor with HTLV-1-associated myelopathy (HAM/TSP).

In this sample, this clonotype turned up many times. This chain connects TRBV5-1 to TRBJ1-6, with 8 nucleotides matching TRBD1. The CDR3 totals 18 residues. V dropped 0 bases and J dropped 7; count of bases not matched to a gene: 12. Germline V gene sequence: CDR1 SGHRS, CDR2 YFSETQ. CDR3 DNA sequence: TGCGCCAGCAGCTTGGCAGGGGGCGGCCCGAACTCCAATTCACCCCTCCACTTT. This encodes CASSLAGGGPNSNSPLHF.

V gene TRBV18 combines with J gene TRBJ2-2; perhaps TRBD1 as D (5 bases). Germline CDR1 is KGHSH and CDR2 is LQKENI. V was pared by 2 bases and J by 4 bases, with 14 bases between. CDR3 length: 16 residues. CDR3: CASSPSQGPFTGELFF. DNA of the CDR3: TGTGCCAGCTCACCATCCCAGGGTCCCTTCACCGGGGAGCTGTTTTTT. Looking up the rest from reference TRBV18 and TRBJ2-2 gives the full variable domain: NAGVMQNPRHLVRRRGQEARLRCSPMKGHSHVYWYRQLPEEGLKFMVYLQKENIIDESGMPKERFSAEFPKEGPSILRIQQVVRGDSAAYFCASSPSQGPFTGELFFGEGSRLTVL.

There are a few counts of this clonotype. The chain employs TRBV6-2 or TRBV6-3 and TRBJ2-7; a weak D match, TRBD2 (5 bases). CDR1 and CDR2 (germline): MNHEY, SVGEGT. The length of the CDR3 is 13 residues. V dropped 10 bases and J dropped 2 bases, with 15 bases sitting between them. CDR3 nucleotide sequence: TGTGCCAACAGCCTAGCACCGCCCTACGAGCAGTACTTC. It yields the protein CANSLAPPYEQYF.

There are many counts of this clonotype. The CDR3 loop reads CASSQEGGFQETQYF. The CDR3 nucleotides read TGTGCCAGCAGTCAGGAAGGGGGCTTCCAAGAGACCCAGTACTTC. This chain connects TRBV9 to TRBJ2-5; 7 positions agree with TRBD1. V gave up 5 bases and J gave up 1 base; unmatched junction bases: 8. Germline loops: CDR1 SGDLS, CDR2 YYNGEE. The CDR3 length is 15 residues.

The chain recombines TRBV7-2 with TRBJ1-5; unclear D gene. The CDR3 extends over 12 amino acids. V was pared by 1 base and J by 6 bases, with 4 bases between. Germline V gene lookup returns CDR1 SGHTA and CDR2 FQGNSA. The CDR3 DNA reads as TGTGCCAGCAGCTTAGACAGTCAGCCCCAGCATTTT. It yields the protein CASSLDSQPQHF.

The chain recombines TRBV5-1 with TRBJ2-1; 14 positions match TRBD2. CDR1 is SGHRS, CDR2 YFSETQ, per germline. Trimming at V came to 4 bases and at J to 12 bases, leaving 12 bases not matched to a gene. There are 16 residues in the CDR3. The CDR3 DNA reads TGCGCCAGCAGCGAACTGACTAGCGGGGGGGCCGAGGGGCAGTTCTTC. It yields the protein CASSELTSGGAEGQFF.

The V call is TRBV6-1, the J call TRBJ2-5, with a weak D call TRBD2 (6 bases). CDR3 length equals 17 residues. Deletions cut 4 bases from V and 4 bases from J, with 22 bases between. Germline values: CDR1 MNHNS, CDR2 SASEGT. The CDR3 here is CASSGKRAPKGLETQYF. CDR3 in DNA: TGTGCCAGCAGTGGAAAGCGGGCCCCGAAGGGGTTAGAGACCCAGTACTTC.

At least ten counts were recorded for this clonotype. V and J are TRBV7-2 and TRBJ2-6; the match to TRBD2 covers 11 bases. The germline CDR1 and CDR2 sequences are SGHTA and FQGNSA. The junction had 7 bases not matched to a gene; V was cut back by 6 bases and J by 0 bases. The CDR3 length is 18 residues. The chain's CDR3 is CASRIRLAGTSGANVLTF. Here the CDR3 DNA reads TGTGCCAGCAGGATCCGACTAGCGGGGACCTCTGGGGCCAACGTCCTGACTTTC. The variable domain in full, completed from reference TRBV7-2 and TRBJ2-6, reads GAGVSQSPSNKVTEKGKDVELRCDPISGHTALYWYRQSLGQGLEFLIYFQGNSAPDKSGLPSDRFSAERTGGSVSTLTIQRTQQEDSAVYLCASRIRLAGTSGANVLTFGAGSRLTVL.

This clonotype has at least ten counts. CDR3 loop: CASTLPGGKIRNTEAFF. The DNA for the CDR3 is TGTGCCAGCACCCTCCCCGGGGGAAAGATAAGAAACACTGAAGCTTTCTTT. This chain connects TRBV27 to TRBJ1-1; the D gene is possibly TRBD1 (5 bases). V lost 7 bases, J lost 2 bases, and 23 bases lay in between. The CDR3 has 17 residues. CDR1 and CDR2 from the germline V gene are MNHEY and SMNVEV (reference sequence).

This clonotype was observed many times. V usage is TRBV5-5 and J usage is TRBJ1-4; D ambiguous. The germline V gene has CDR1 SGHKS and CDR2 YYEKEE (reference sequence). The length of the CDR3 is 14 residues. Trimming removed 2 bases at V and 3 bases at J, with 8 bases between. Here the CDR3 DNA reads TGTGCCAGCAGCTTATTCGGATCTAATGAAAAACTGTTTTTT. This codes for CASSLFGSNEKLFF.

Ten or more counts support this clonotype. V and J are TRBV7-9 and TRBJ2-7; D is perhaps TRBD1 or TRBD2 (5 bases each). Germline loops: CDR1 SEHNR, CDR2 FQNEAQ (reference sequence). V lost 10 bases to trimming and J lost 2 bases, with 12 bases between them. The CDR3 runs 12 residues. The CDR3 loop is CAIGTGTYEQYF. CDR3 DNA sequence: TGTGCCATAGGGACGGGTACCTACGAGCAGTACTTC.

This clonotype was picked up many times. V gene TRBV4-3 combines with J gene TRBJ1-1; TRBD1 matches 7 bases. Germline V gene lookup returns CDR1 LGHNA and CDR2 YSLEER. The ends lost 5 bases at V and 4 bases at J; junction bases unmatched: 10. The CDR3 is made up of 15 amino acids. Written as DNA, the CDR3 is TGCGCCAGCAGCTGGGGCAGGGGGGTGGGCACTGAAGCTTTCTTT. The encoded protein is CASSWGRGVGTEAFF.

This clonotype has ten or more counts. This chain uses TRBV6-6 with TRBJ2-2, with 7 bases aligning to TRBD2. The CDR3 length is 14 residues. Germline V gene data show CDR1 as MNHNY and CDR2 as SVGAGI (reference sequence). Germline trimming cut 8 bases from V and 0 bases from J; bases unmatched to any gene: 3. CDR3 amino acids: CASRGDANTGELFF. CDR3 nucleotide sequence: TGTGCCAGCCGGGGGGACGCGAACACCGGGGAGCTGTTTTTT.

Ten or more counts support this clonotype. The genes are TRBV29-1 and TRBJ2-3, with 8 bases that match TRBD1. The CDR3 extends over 14 amino acids. Unmatched junction bases numbered 6, after V lost 5 bases and J lost 2 bases. Germline V gene lookup returns CDR1 SQVTM and CDR2 ANQGSEA. In DNA, the CDR3 is TGCAGCGTTCCCCGGGACAGGACCACAGATACGCAGTATTTT. It yields the protein CSVPRDRTTDTQYF.

This clonotype turned up a few times. The rearrangement links TRBV6-6 to TRBJ1-5; D unresolved. V was pared by 7 bases and J by 11 bases, with 12 bases between. CDR1 and CDR2 from the germline V gene are MNHNY and SVGAGI (reference sequence). The CDR3 sequence is 11 residues long. In DNA form, the CDR3 reads TGTGCCAGCACCTTGTTAGGTGCCCAGCATTTT. It yields the protein CASTLLGAQHF.